Below, 32 T cell receptor beta chains from the same sample are listed, as sequenced in a study of blood T cell repertoires in COVID-19 (TCRdb year 2020). Libraries were made using the immunoSEQ multiplex PCR assay. Held by TCRdb, this immuneACCESS table contains in-frame sequences only and omits some clones. Under half of the omission traces to an unresolved V gene where checked; the cause of the rest is unknown. A total of 120,000 or so clones appear in this sample, roughly 90% of them only once. Roughly 8% of the sample rests with the top ten. Sequenced input: peripheral blood. The receptor set was obtained from a man aged 50 or older with acute or convalescent COVID-19.

This chain connects TRBV5-1 to TRBJ2-5, with a possible D match to TRBD1 (5 bases). The CDR3 is 14 residues long. The ends were cut back, 0 bases at V and 3 bases at J, with 9 bases in the middle. CDR1 SGHRS and CDR2 YFSETQ come from the germline V gene. The CDR3 here is CASSLARVEETQYF. The CDR3 DNA is TGCGCCAGCAGCTTGGCCAGGGTTGAAGAGACCCAGTACTTC.

The CDR3 region is CASVSLQGPNQPQHF. The CDR3 nucleotides are TGTGCCAGTGTATCGTTACAGGGCCCCAATCAGCCCCAGCATTTT. The V and J genes are TRBV19 and TRBJ1-5; D is perhaps TRBD1 (6 bases). V was trimmed by 8 bases and J by 3 bases, leaving 17 bases between them. Per the germline V gene, CDR1 is LNHDA and CDR2 is SQIVND (reference sequence). CDR3 length equals 15 residues.

DNA for the CDR3: TGCAGCGTTACCGACAGCAACACCGGGGAGCTGTTTTTT. Its translation: CSVTDSNTGELFF. The chain uses TRBV29-1 and TRBJ2-2; perhaps TRBD1 as D (5 bases). Germline V gene sequence: CDR1 SQVTM, CDR2 ANQGSEA. The CDR3 covers 13 residues. The V end lost 5 bases, the J end lost 2 bases, and 9 bases lay between the germline ends.

The chain combines TRBV5-6 with TRBJ2-7; maybe TRBD1 (6 bases). Germline CDR1 and CDR2: SGHDT and YYEEEE. Trimming pared 0 bases from V and 0 bases from J, leaving 13 bases between. The CDR3 sequence is 16 residues long. The CDR3 loop reads CASSLGPTGYSYEQYF. CDR3 nucleotide sequence: TGTGCCAGCAGCTTGGGTCCGACAGGCTACTCCTACGAGCAGTACTTC.

With regard to this clone: Other DNA sequences within the sample encode an identical CDR3. The chain couples TRBV6-4 to TRBJ2-3; no clear D gene. CDR1 is MRHNA, CDR2 SNTAGT, per germline. Trimming cost V 0 bases and J 2 bases, with 9 bases left between them. The CDR3 covers 15 residues. The CDR3 reads CASSDSYSSTDTQYF. The CDR3 bases are TGTGCCAGCAGTGACTCCTACAGTTCCACAGATACGCAGTATTTT.

The chain couples TRBV7-6 to TRBJ2-1; the match to TRBD1 covers 12 bases. Per germline, CDR1 SGHVS and CDR2 FNYEAQ. This CDR3 is built from 16 residues. The V gene end was trimmed by 3 bases and the J gene end by 9 bases; junction bases not matched to a gene: 9. The CDR3 sequence is CASSFSAGQGALEQFF. CDR3 DNA: TGTGCCAGCAGCTTTAGCGCGGGACAGGGGGCCCTTGAGCAGTTCTTC.

The V and J genes are TRBV9 and TRBJ2-2; 7 nucleotides match TRBD2. This CDR3 is 15 amino acids long. With 4 bases clipped from V and 6 bases from J, the junction kept 9 bases outside the gene matches. CDR1 and CDR2 from the germline V gene are SGDLS and YYNGEE. The CDR3 spells CASSPRRGDPGELFF. The CDR3 nucleotides are TGTGCCAGCAGCCCCCGCCGGGGGGACCCCGGGGAGCTGTTTTTT. The full variable domain, with the rest looked up from reference TRBV9 and TRBJ2-2, is DSGVTQTPKHLITATGQRVTLRCSPRSGDLSVYWYQQSLDQGLQFLIQYYNGEERAKGNILERFSAQQFPDLHSELNLSSLELGDSALYFCASSPRRGDPGELFFGEGSRLTVL.

The rearrangement joins TRBV27 to TRBJ1-2, with D possibly TRBD1 on 5 matching bases. V was cut by 7 bases and J by 5 bases, with 17 bases left in between. Germline values: CDR1 MNHEY, CDR2 SMNVEV (reference sequence). The CDR3 length is 14 residues. The CDR3 sequence: CASTPRGALYGYTF. In nucleotides, the CDR3 is TGTGCCAGCACCCCTCGTGGGGCGTTGTATGGCTACACCTTC.

V and J are TRBV13 and TRBJ1-1; 9 nucleotides align to TRBD1. Germline V gives CDR1 PRHDT, CDR2 FYEKMQ (reference sequence). The CDR3 runs 15 residues. The J segment lost 1 base and the V segment lost 5 bases, leaving 5 bases of the junction unmatched. The CDR3 DNA sequence: TGTGCCAGCAGCGCATGGGGACAGGGGAACACTGAAGCTTTCTTT. Translated: CASSAWGQGNTEAFF.

The chain carries TRBV6-5 and TRBJ1-5, with TRBD1 matching over 8 bases. This CDR3 region has 14 residues. V lost 10 bases to trimming and J lost 5 bases; unmatched junction nucleotides: 10. Germline CDR1 and CDR2: MNHEY and SVGAGI. The CDR3 is CATSSSGGYQPQHF. The CDR3 DNA is TGTGCCACCTCTTCTTCAGGGGGCTATCAGCCCCAGCATTTT.

V and J are TRBV6-6 and TRBJ1-2, with a tentative D call TRBD1 (6 bases). The length of the CDR3 is 15 residues. CDR1 and CDR2 from the germline V gene are MNHNY and SVGAGI (reference sequence). Trimming cost V 0 bases and J 2 bases, with 10 bases left between them. The chain's CDR3 is CASSYSGGVNYGYTF. The CDR3 DNA reads TGTGCCAGCAGTTACTCTGGGGGCGTAAACTATGGCTACACCTTC.

The chain joins TRBV27 to TRBJ1-2; 7 bases agree with TRBD1. The germline V gene encodes CDR1 MNHEY and CDR2 SMNVEV (reference sequence). CDR3 size: 14 residues. V lost 3 bases and J lost 3; bases outside the gene matches: 4. The CDR3 here is CASSLKGADYGYTF. CDR3 nucleotide sequence: TGTGCCAGCAGTTTGAAGGGGGCAGACTATGGCTACACCTTC.

The chain links TRBV12-3 or TRBV12-4 to TRBJ2-7; no reliable D call. The CDR3 loop spans 13 amino acids. The V end lost 3 bases, the J end lost 2 bases, and 8 bases lay between the germline ends. In DNA form, the CDR3 reads TGTGCCAGCAGTTTTGGCAACGCCTACGAGCAGTACTTC. Its translation: CASSFGNAYEQYF.

The V and J genes are TRBV11-2 and TRBJ2-1; 7 bases match TRBD2. This CDR3 has 15 amino acids. Germline assignment: CDR1 SGHAT and CDR2 FQNNGV. V shed 6 bases, J shed 8 bases, and the junction held 13 bases outside the gene matches. CDR3 nucleotides: TGTGCCAGCAGTTCTACAGCGGGATCGGCGCATGAGCAGTTCTTC. This codes for CASSSTAGSAHEQFF.

This clone turned up a few times. The rearrangement joins TRBV15 to TRBJ2-7; TRBD2 aligns across 14 bases. The ends lost 5 bases at V and 10 bases at J; junction bases unmatched: 7. Germline V gene sequence: CDR1 LNHNV, CDR2 YYDKDF (reference sequence). There are 14 residues in the CDR3. The CDR3 reads CATSRLAGGPEQYF. CDR3 DNA: TGTGCCACCAGCCGACTAGCGGGAGGGCCGGAACAGTACTTC.

V and J are TRBV6-4 and TRBJ1-6, with D possibly being TRBD1 (5 bases). The CDR3 spans 14 residues. The ends were cut back, 4 bases at V and 7 bases at J, with 11 bases in the middle. Germline-derived CDR1 and CDR2 are MRHNA and SNTAGT. CDR3 bases: TGTGCCAGCAGTGCCGGGACTAACAATTCACCCCTCCACTTT. This gives the protein CASSAGTNNSPLHF.

The gene calls are TRBV29-1 and TRBJ1-1, with D unresolved. V shed 4 bases and J shed 8 bases, with 14 bases lying between them. The CDR3 length is 12 residues. Germline V gene data show CDR1 as SQVTM and CDR2 as ANQGSEA. DNA for the CDR3: TGCAGCGTTGGAGCTTTCAAGTTGGAAGCTTTCTTT. Its translation is CSVGAFKLEAFF.

V is TRBV11-3 and J is TRBJ2-5; 10 positions agree with TRBD2. CDR3 size: 15 residues. V gave up 3 bases and J gave up 5 bases; unmatched junction bases: 6. Germline CDR1 SGHNT, CDR2 YENEEA. The CDR3 coding sequence is TGTGCCAGCAGCTTGCTAGCGGGAGTCTGGGAGACCCAGTACTTC. It specifies CASSLLAGVWETQYF.

This clone appeared once. The chain links TRBV7-8 to TRBJ2-7; no clear D. V lost 0 bases and J 3 bases, leaving 12 bases between the germline ends. The CDR3 is 15 amino acids. The V gene's germline CDR1 is SGHVS and CDR2 FQNEAQ. For the CDR3, the DNA is TGTGCCAGCAGCTTAGCGCGGCAGAGACTCTACGAGCAGTACTTC. This gives the protein CASSLARQRLYEQYF. The complete variable domain, with remaining parts taken from reference TRBV7-8 and TRBJ2-7, reads GAGVSQSPRYKVAKRGQDVALRCDPISGHVSLFWYQQALGQGPEFLTYFQNEAQLDKSGLPSDRFFAERPEGSVSTLKIQRTQQEDSAVYLCASSLARQRLYEQYFGPGTRLTVT.

This chain links TRBV19 with TRBJ1-5; a possible D gene is TRBD1 (5 bases). Between the trimmed V and J ends, which lost 5 bases and 6 bases, there was a span of 17 bases. In germline, CDR1 is LNHDA, CDR2 SQIVND (reference sequence). This CDR3 is built from 15 residues. The CDR3 is CASSAAKGAGQPQHF. DNA for the CDR3: TGTGCCAGTAGTGCCGCAAAAGGGGCCGGTCAGCCCCAGCATTTT.

This rearrangement joins TRBV5-1 to TRBJ2-1; D might be TRBD2 (6 bases). V lost 4 bases to trimming and J lost 5 bases, with 16 bases between them. CDR1 SGHRS and CDR2 YFSETQ come from the germline V gene. This CDR3 is 15 amino acids long. The CDR3 DNA is TGCGCCAGCAGCGAATGGGGACTCATTGACAATGAGCAGTTCTTC. Its protein product is CASSEWGLIDNEQFF.

The chain has TRBV25-1 and TRBJ1-1, with D possibly TRBD1 on 5 matching bases. The germline V gene encodes CDR1 MGHDK and CDR2 SYGVNS. Deletions cut 6 bases from V and 3 bases from J, with 11 bases between. The length of the CDR3 is 13 residues. CDR3: CASSRQIHTEAFF. CDR3 bases: TGTGCCAGCAGCCGACAGATCCACACTGAAGCTTTCTTT.

V is TRBV5-4 and J is TRBJ2-3, with 10 bases that match TRBD2. V lost 3 bases to trimming and J lost 6 bases; unmatched junction nucleotides: 13. The CDR3 is made up of 17 amino acids. In germline, CDR1 is SGHNT, CDR2 YYREEE (reference sequence). The CDR3 sequence: CASSSPGLAPKSDTQYF. The CDR3 coding sequence is TGTGCCAGCAGCTCGCCGGGACTAGCGCCAAAGTCTGATACGCAGTATTTT.

The chain uses TRBV13 and TRBJ2-2; TRBD2 is a possible D gene (6 bases). V gave up 5 bases and J gave up 8 bases, with 12 bases separating them. The germline V gene has CDR1 PRHDT and CDR2 FYEKMQ (reference sequence). The CDR3 runs 13 residues. The CDR3 DNA sequence: TGTGCCAGCAGCATAAGGACTATGGGGGAGCTGTTTTTT. This translates into CASSIRTMGELFF.

The chain recombines TRBV11-3 with TRBJ2-1; D possibly corresponds to TRBD2 (6 bases). Germline lookup yields CDR1 SGHNT and CDR2 YENEEA. V lost 5 bases to trimming and J lost 5 bases, with 13 bases between them. This CDR3 spans 14 amino acids. As DNA, the CDR3 is TGTGCCAGCAGCCTCAAGCGGGCCCACAATGAGCAGTTCTTC. Its translation is CASSLKRAHNEQFF.

This clone has only one observation. This chain joins TRBV29-1 and TRBJ2-3, with a tentative D call TRBD2 (5 bases). This CDR3 spans 16 amino acids. Trimming cost V 0 bases and J 2 bases, with 15 bases left between them. CDR1 is SQVTM, CDR2 ANQGSEA, per germline. The CDR3 DNA sequence: TGCAGCGTTGAAGATCCCGCGGGCGCCTCCACAGATACGCAGTATTTT. It encodes CSVEDPAGASTDTQYF.

The chain is built from TRBV5-4 and TRBJ1-1; 9 bases are shared with TRBD1. The V and J ends lost 5 bases and 5 bases, in that order; junction bases with no gene match: 13. The CDR3 has 16 amino acids. Germline V gene data show CDR1 as SGHNT and CDR2 as YYREEE (reference sequence). Written as DNA, the CDR3 is TGTGCCAGCAGTAATACCTTACAGGGGGCGCGAACTGAAGCTTTCTTT. Residues: CASSNTLQGARTEAFF.

This chain uses TRBV2 with TRBJ2-3; 9 bases align to TRBD2. The trim removed 9 bases at V and 4 bases at J, leaving 8 bases unmatched. Germline values: CDR1 SNHLY, CDR2 FYNNEI. This CDR3 spans 14 amino acids. CDR3 DNA: TGTGCCAGATTAGCGGGAGAATCGTCAGATACGCAGTATTTT. Translated, it gives CARLAGESSDTQYF.

J is TRBJ1-1 and V is TRBV29-1; weak D call: TRBD1 (6 bases). The CDR3 loop spans 13 amino acids. V gave up 7 bases and J gave up 7 bases, with 19 bases separating them. CDR1 SQVTM and CDR2 ANQGSEA come from the germline V gene. The CDR3 loop is CSAVRGQSLEAFF. CDR3 DNA: TGCAGCGCCGTTCGGGGACAAAGCCTTGAAGCTTTCTTT.

There are a few counts of this clone. This CDR3 is also generated by other DNA sequences in the sample. V and J are TRBV25-1 and TRBJ2-3, with 13 bases fitting TRBD2. The CDR3 loop spans 16 amino acids. V dropped 7 bases and J dropped 2; count of bases not matched to a gene: 6. The V gene's germline CDR1 is MGHDK and CDR2 SYGVNS. The CDR3 region is CASNPGTSGNTDTQYF. In DNA, the CDR3 is TGTGCCAGCAACCCCGGGACTAGCGGGAACACAGATACGCAGTATTTT.

The V and J genes are TRBV29-1 and TRBJ1-1; 8 bases map to TRBD1. Germline loops: CDR1 SQVTM, CDR2 ANQGSEA. This CDR3 is built from 14 residues. The V gene end was trimmed by 7 bases and the J gene end by 1 base; junction bases not matched to a gene: 8. The CDR3 nucleotides read TGCAGCGCCAAGGAGGGGACAGGGAACACTGAAGCTTTCTTT. Protein product: CSAKEGTGNTEAFF.

This clone was seen only once. CDR3 in DNA: TGTGCCAGCAGTTACAGGGAGCCGCCCCAGCATTTT. Protein product: CASSYREPPQHF. The genes are TRBV6-5 and TRBJ1-5; D not resolved. The V end was cut by 2 bases, the J end by 9 bases, with 8 bases between. Germline V gene data show CDR1 as MNHEY and CDR2 as SVGAGI. The CDR3 runs 12 residues.